This T cell receptor beta chain was found in a study of CD8 T cells in ankylosing spondylitis. Study-wide results and limits: CD8+ disease-linked clones were present at relatively low frequencies in blood. Significant enrichment of disease-linked clones was reported in matched ankylosing spondylitis synovial fluid. Ankylosing spondylitis blood seemed to carry a telltale TCR beta motif made of roughly eight highly homologous variants.

The CDR3 is 12 residues long. V lost 5 bases, J lost 8 bases, and 12 bases lay in between. Germline values: CDR1 SGHVS, CDR2 FNYEAQ. This clonotype was observed many times. What it recognizes is unknown. TCRdb ran MiXCR on the 5' RACE reads and lists one entry per CDR3 protein. This table holds more than 400,000 distinct CDR3 sequences, about 5.4% found once. The gene calls are TRBV7-6 and TRBJ1-1; TRBD1 might be the D (5 bases). Sequenced material: blood, either unsorted or a sorted T cell fraction (not recorded which). This TCR was recovered from a male donor with ankylosing spondylitis. The CDR3 DNA reads TGTGCCAGCAGCCACGGGACCGACGAAGCTTTCTTT. It encodes CASSHGTDEAFF.